This passage covers 14 T cell receptor beta chains from one sample sequenced in a study of T cell responses to AZD1222 COVID-19 vaccine. TCRdb's table, derived via immunoSEQ multiplex PCR, lists solely in-frame clones and lacks some. The sample includes 100,000 to 150,000 clones, roughly 93% seen only once; the top ten take less than 1.3%. Sample: peripheral blood, taken 28 days after the second AZD1222 dose. The receptors stem from an adult who received the AZD1222 COVID-19 vaccine.

The gene calls are TRBV27 and TRBJ2-7; 13 nucleotides line up with TRBD2. Trimming cost V 5 bases and J 5 bases; bases outside gene matches: 6. The germline V gene encodes CDR1 MNHEY and CDR2 SMNVEV (reference sequence). The CDR3 is 15 residues long. The CDR3 coding sequence is TGTGCCAGCAGTGTTCCGGGACTAGCGGGAAACGAGCAGTACTTC. This codes for CASSVPGLAGNEQYF.

V gene TRBV2 combines with J gene TRBJ1-6, with D perhaps matching TRBD1 (6 bases). V lost 11 bases and J lost 2, with 10 bases in between. Germline values: CDR1 SNHLY, CDR2 FYNNEI. CDR3 length: 13 amino acids. This CDR3 is CASEGAYNSPLHF. The CDR3 bases are TGTGCCTCCGAGGGGGCCTATAATTCACCCCTCCACTTT. The full variable domain, its missing parts supplied by reference TRBV2 and TRBJ1-6, is EPEVTQTPSHQVTQMGQEVILRCVPISNHLYFYWYRQILGQKVEFLVSFYNNEISEKSEIFDDQFSVERPDGSNFTLKIRSTKLEDSAMYFCASEGAYNSPLHFGNGTRLTVT.

DNA of the CDR3: TGTGCCAGCGGGACAGGGGGCCACGAGCAGTACTTC. Translation: CASGTGGHEQYF. The rearrangement links TRBV27 to TRBJ2-7; TRBD1 aligns across 12 bases. Per germline, CDR1 MNHEY and CDR2 SMNVEV (reference sequence). The CDR3 is 12 amino acids. V was pared by 8 bases and J by 5 bases, with 1 base of the junction left unmatched.

The V call is TRBV7-9, the J call TRBJ2-3, with TRBD2 identical over 7 bases. J lost 2 bases, V lost 8 bases, and 4 bases had no gene match. This CDR3 has 13 amino acids. Germline CDR1 is SEHNR and CDR2 is FQNEAQ (reference sequence). CDR3 sequence reads: CASCRDYTDTQYF. The CDR3 DNA reads TGTGCCAGCTGCCGGGACTACACAGATACGCAGTATTTT.

The chain joins TRBV5-1 to TRBJ1-6; D gene unclear. V dropped 4 bases and J dropped 7 bases, with 15 bases sitting between them. Germline V gene lookup returns CDR1 SGHRS and CDR2 YFSETQ. This CDR3 is built from 15 residues. Here the CDR3 DNA reads TGCGCCAGCAGCCCGGGAGGTGTTGGGAATTCACCCCTCCACTTT. Its protein product is CASSPGGVGNSPLHF.

This sequence joins TRBV28 and TRBJ1-2; 7 positions agree with TRBD1. CDR3 length: 15 residues. Germline V gene sequence: CDR1 MDHEN, CDR2 SYDVKM. The junction had 11 bases not matched to a gene; V was cut back by 8 bases and J by 2 bases. The CDR3 DNA sequence: TGTGCCAGCGGACATTACAGGGGCGGGAACTATGGCTACACCTTC. Its translation: CASGHYRGGNYGYTF.

The chain has TRBV10-3 and TRBJ1-1, with 8 bases lining up with TRBD1. CDR1 ENHRY and CDR2 SYGVKD come from the germline V gene. The CDR3 is made up of 13 amino acids. The junction had 6 bases not matched to a gene; V was cut back by 10 bases and J by 2 bases. The CDR3 DNA reads as TGTGCCAACCGGGACAGGTACAACACTGAAGCTTTCTTT. Translation gives CANRDRYNTEAFF.

This chain connects TRBV19 to TRBJ2-7, with TRBD2 matching 9 bases. J lost 6 bases, V lost 4 bases, and 7 bases had no gene match. Germline CDR1 is LNHDA and CDR2 is SQIVND (reference sequence). The CDR3 is 14 amino acids. CDR3 amino acids: CASSRDSGRTEQYF. DNA of the CDR3: TGTGCCAGTAGTAGAGATAGCGGGAGAACCGAGCAGTACTTC.

V is TRBV28 and J is TRBJ2-7; D could derive from TRBD1 or TRBD2 (5 bases each). CDR3 size: 14 residues. V dropped 3 bases and J dropped 3 bases, with 12 bases sitting between them. Germline lookup yields CDR1 MDHEN and CDR2 SYDVKM. For the CDR3, the DNA is TGTGCCAGCAGTTTCGCCAGGGACCTCTACGAGCAGTACTTC. It encodes CASSFARDLYEQYF.

The chain joins TRBV19 to TRBJ2-1, with 10 positions matching TRBD2. J was trimmed by 7 bases and V by 1 base; bases with no gene match: 4. Germline CDR1 is LNHDA and CDR2 is SQIVND (reference sequence). The length of the CDR3 is 15 residues. DNA of the CDR3: TGTGCCAGTAGTATAGGACTAGCGGGTACGAATGAGCAGTTCTTC. It codes for CASSIGLAGTNEQFF.

V usage is TRBV2 and J usage is TRBJ1-1; D not certain. Germline CDR1 SNHLY, CDR2 FYNNEI. V lost 8 bases and J lost 5, with 21 bases in between. The CDR3 contains 15 residues. In DNA form, the CDR3 reads TGTGCCAGCTTTCCTCGGGAGAGACGAAGGACTGAAGCTTTCTTT. Amino acids: CASFPRERRRTEAFF.

The chain employs TRBV6-5 and TRBJ1-1, with D possibly TRBD1 on 5 matching bases. Germline CDR1 reads MNHEY; CDR2 reads SVGAGI. The CDR3 spans 12 residues. V lost 5 bases and J lost 7, with 11 bases in between. For the CDR3, the DNA is TGTGCCAGCAGTCGAGACAGAATTGAAGCTTTCTTT. Its protein product is CASSRDRIEAFF.

This clone showed up just once. This chain uses TRBV5-1 with TRBJ1-5, with TRBD1 as a possible D gene (5 bases). Deletions cut 0 bases from V and 14 bases from J, with 15 bases between. This CDR3 region has 13 residues. Germline-derived CDR1 and CDR2 are SGHRS and YFSETQ. DNA for the CDR3: TGCGCCAGCAGCTTGGTGGGGACCCCTCGGAAGCATTTT. Protein product: CASSLVGTPRKHF.

The chain uses TRBV4-2 and TRBJ2-7; TRBD2 agrees at 12 bases. CDR3 length equals 16 residues. Germline V gives CDR1 LGHNA, CDR2 YNFKEQ. With V trimmed by 2 bases and J by 5 bases, 7 bases remained unmatched. CDR3 sequence (DNA): TGTGCCAGCAGCCAACGACTTACTAGCGGGAGGAACGAGCAGTACTTC. It is translated as CASSQRLTSGRNEQYF.